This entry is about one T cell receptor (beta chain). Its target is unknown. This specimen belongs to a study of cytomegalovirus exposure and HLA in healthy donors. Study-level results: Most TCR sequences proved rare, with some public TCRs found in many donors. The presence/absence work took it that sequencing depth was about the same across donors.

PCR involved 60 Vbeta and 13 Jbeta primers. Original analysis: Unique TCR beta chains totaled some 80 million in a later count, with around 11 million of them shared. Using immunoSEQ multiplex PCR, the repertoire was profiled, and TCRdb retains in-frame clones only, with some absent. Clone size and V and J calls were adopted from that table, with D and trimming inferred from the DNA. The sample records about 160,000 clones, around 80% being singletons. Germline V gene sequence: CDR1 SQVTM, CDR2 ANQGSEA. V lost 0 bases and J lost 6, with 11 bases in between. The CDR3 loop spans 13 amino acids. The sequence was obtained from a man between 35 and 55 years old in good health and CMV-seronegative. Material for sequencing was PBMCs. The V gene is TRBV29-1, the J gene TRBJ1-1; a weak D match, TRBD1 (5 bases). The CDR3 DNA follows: TGCAGCGTTGAAGAACTTAGGGGCCCTGAAGCTTTCTTT. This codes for CSVEELRGPEAFF.